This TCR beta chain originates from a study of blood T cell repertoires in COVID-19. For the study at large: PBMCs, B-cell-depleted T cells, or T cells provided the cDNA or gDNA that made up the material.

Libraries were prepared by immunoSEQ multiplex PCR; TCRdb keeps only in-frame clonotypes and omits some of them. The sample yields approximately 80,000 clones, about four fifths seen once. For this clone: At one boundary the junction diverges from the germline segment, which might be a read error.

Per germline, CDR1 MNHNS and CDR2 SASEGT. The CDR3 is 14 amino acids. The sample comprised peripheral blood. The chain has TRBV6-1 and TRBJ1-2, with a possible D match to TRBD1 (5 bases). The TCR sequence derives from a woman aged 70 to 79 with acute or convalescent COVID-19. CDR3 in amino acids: CASSEAVGLGGGAF. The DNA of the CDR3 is TGTGCCAGCAGTGAAGCGGTTGGACTCGGCGGAGGGGCCTTC.